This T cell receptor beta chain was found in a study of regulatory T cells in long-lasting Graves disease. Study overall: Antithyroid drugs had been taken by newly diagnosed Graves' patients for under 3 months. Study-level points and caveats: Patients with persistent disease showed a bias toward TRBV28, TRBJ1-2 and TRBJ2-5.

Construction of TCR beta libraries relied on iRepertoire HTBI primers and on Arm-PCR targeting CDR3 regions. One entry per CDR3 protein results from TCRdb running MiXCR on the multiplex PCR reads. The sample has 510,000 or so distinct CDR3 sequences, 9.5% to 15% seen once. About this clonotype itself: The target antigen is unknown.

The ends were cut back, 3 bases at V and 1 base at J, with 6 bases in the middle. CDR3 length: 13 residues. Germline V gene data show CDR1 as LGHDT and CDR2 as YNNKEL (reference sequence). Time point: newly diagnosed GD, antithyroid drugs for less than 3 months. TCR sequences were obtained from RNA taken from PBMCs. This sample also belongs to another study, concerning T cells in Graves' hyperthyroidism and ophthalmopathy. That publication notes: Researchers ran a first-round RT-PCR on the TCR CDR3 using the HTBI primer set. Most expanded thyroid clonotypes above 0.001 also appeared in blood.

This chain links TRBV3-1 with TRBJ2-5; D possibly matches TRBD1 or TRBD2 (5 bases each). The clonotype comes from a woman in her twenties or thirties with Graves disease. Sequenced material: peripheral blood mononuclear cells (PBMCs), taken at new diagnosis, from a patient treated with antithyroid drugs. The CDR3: CASSQGPQETQYF. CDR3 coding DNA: TGTGCCAGCAGCCAGGGACCCCAAGAGACCCAGTACTTC.